These 27 T cell receptor beta chains were all obtained from the same sample, sequenced in a study of shared clonotypes between healthy human individuals. Sequenced by immunoSEQ multiplex PCR; TCRdb stores in-frame clones only, minus some. The repertoire holds about 480,000 clones, with around 79% as singletons. The sequencing sample was made of PBMCs. The source of these receptors is a woman between 35 and 50 years old in good health. Some clones in this sample may be carry-over from other donors' samples.

CDR3 sequence: CASSGPLAGGIQYF. The CDR3 nucleotides are TGTGCCAGCAGCGGGCCCCTAGCGGGAGGCATTCAGTACTTC. The chain uses TRBV5-4 and TRBJ2-4; 11 bases fit TRBD2. The CDR3 covers 14 residues. CDR1 is SGHNT, CDR2 YYREEE, per germline (reference sequence). V gave up 4 bases and J gave up 9 bases; unmatched junction bases: 6.

This chain connects TRBV28 to TRBJ2-4, with a possible D match to TRBD1 (6 bases). Germline CDR1 is MDHEN and CDR2 is SYDVKM. CDR3 length: 13 residues. Between the trimmed V and J ends, which lost 4 bases and 7 bases, there was a span of 11 bases. The CDR3 DNA is TGTGCCAGCAGTTGGGCAGGGGCTAACATTCAGTACTTC. Amino acids: CASSWAGANIQYF. Supplemented by reference TRBV28 and TRBJ2-4, the full variable domain reads DVKVTQSSRYLVKRTGEKVFLECVQDMDHENMFWYRQDPGLGLRLIYFSYDVKMKEKGDIPEGYSVSREKKERFSLILESASTNQTSMYLCASSWAGANIQYFGAGTRLSVL.

This chain uses TRBV7-9 with TRBJ1-2, with a weak D call TRBD1 (5 bases). This CDR3 comprises 12 residues. The germline CDR1 and CDR2 sequences are SEHNR and FQNEAQ (reference sequence). The germline V and J ends were trimmed by 5 bases and 13 bases, with 17 bases remaining between them. This chain's CDR3 is CASSQEEWGSTF. CDR3 in DNA: TGTGCCAGCAGCCAAGAGGAGTGGGGGAGCACCTTC.

This clone was picked up one time. The chain recombines TRBV21-1 with TRBJ2-2. TRBV21-1 is a pseudogene locus. The length of the CDR3 is 17 residues. The CDR3 region is CASSAEPGTKNTGELFF. The CDR3 region has the DNA TGTGCCAGCAGCGCCGAGCCCGGGACCAAGAACACCGGGGAGCTGTTTTTT.

This chain joins TRBV18 and TRBJ1-5; D unresolved. Germline V CDR1 and CDR2: KGHSH, LQKENI. The CDR3 totals 16 residues. The V end was cut by 3 bases, the J end by 0 bases, with 12 bases between. The CDR3 loop is CASSPGRITSNQPQHF. The CDR3 DNA sequence: TGTGCCAGCTCACCGGGGAGGATTACTAGCAATCAGCCCCAGCATTTT.

The V gene is TRBV7-9, the J gene TRBJ2-5; 7 bases agree with TRBD1. CDR3 length equals 15 residues. Germline V gene data show CDR1 as SEHNR and CDR2 as FQNEAQ (reference sequence). V was clipped by 1 base and J by 5 bases; unmatched bases: 7. CDR3 residues: CASSLVSGQWETQYF. CDR3 bases: TGTGCCAGCAGCTTAGTCTCGGGACAGTGGGAGACCCAGTACTTC.

V is TRBV4-2 and J is TRBJ1-4; weak D call: TRBD1 (5 bases). Trimming took 5 bases from V and 2 from J, leaving 9 bases between them. The CDR3 is 14 amino acids. CDR1 and CDR2 from the germline V gene are LGHNA and YNFKEQ. The DNA for the CDR3 is TGTGCCAGCAGCGGGACGGCCACTAATGAAAAACTGTTTTTT. It yields the protein CASSGTATNEKLFF.

The chain has TRBV7-2 and TRBJ2-7; TRBD2 matches 13 bases. This CDR3 is 15 amino acids long. Germline lookup yields CDR1 SGHTA and CDR2 FQGNSA. The V segment lost 5 bases and the J segment 6 bases; nucleotides outside the gene matches: 7. The CDR3 region is CASSAGLAGDTEQYF. DNA of the CDR3: TGTGCCAGCAGCGCCGGACTAGCGGGAGATACCGAGCAGTACTTC.

This clone was detected only a few times. The V and J genes are TRBV5-8 and TRBJ1-5; 9 nucleotides match TRBD1. J gave up 4 bases and V 4 bases, and 12 bases lay outside the gene matches. Looked up from germline, CDR1 is SGHTS and CDR2 is YDEGEE. The CDR3 is 17 amino acids. In DNA form, the CDR3 reads TGTGCCAGCAGCCCGGCGTGGGGGACAGGGATTAATCAGCCCCAGCATTTT. Translation: CASSPAWGTGINQPQHF.

This clone appeared a few times. V usage is TRBV19 and J usage is TRBJ2-7; D is ambiguous. CDR1 is LNHDA, CDR2 SQIVND, per germline (reference sequence). The CDR3 length is 14 residues. V dropped 4 bases and J dropped 0 bases, with 10 bases sitting between them. CDR3: CASSTTGASYEQYF. The CDR3, as DNA: TGTGCCAGTAGTACGACGGGTGCCTCCTACGAGCAGTACTTC.

The chain recombines TRBV6-1 with TRBJ2-5; 8 nucleotides match TRBD1. The germline gives CDR1 MNHNS, CDR2 SASEGT. The CDR3 has 15 residues. Trimming took 3 bases from V and 5 from J; bases not matched to a gene: 8. CDR3 in DNA: TGTGCCAGCAGTGAGAGAACAGGGGGGTGGGAGACCCAGTACTTC. This encodes CASSERTGGWETQYF.

This chain connects TRBV5-4 to TRBJ2-7, with D uncertain. Trimming took off 0 bases at V and 3 bases at J, with 7 bases between the two ends. Germline V lookup: CDR1 SGHNT, CDR2 YYREEE (reference sequence). This CDR3 comprises 13 residues. The CDR3 protein is CASSLGGNYEQYF. For the CDR3, the DNA is TGTGCCAGCAGCTTGGGTGGAAACTACGAGCAGTACTTC.

The genes are TRBV27 and TRBJ1-4, with D tentatively TRBD1 (5 bases). Germline V CDR1 and CDR2: MNHEY, SMNVEV (reference sequence). Trimming cost V 4 bases and J 4 bases, with 10 bases left between them. This CDR3 has 14 residues. The CDR3 DNA reads as TGTGCCAGCAGTTCCGGGACTTATAATGAAAAACTGTTTTTT. It is translated as CASSSGTYNEKLFF.

This clone showed up just once. This chain links TRBV5-1 with TRBJ2-4; D is perhaps TRBD2 (6 bases). Germline CDR1 and CDR2: SGHRS and YFSETQ. Trimming shortened V by 0 bases and J by 2 bases, and 12 bases separated the two germline ends. This CDR3 is built from 16 residues. CDR3 protein: CASSLGGGATKNIQYF. The CDR3 nucleotides read TGCGCCAGCAGCTTGGGCGGCGGGGCTACCAAAAACATTCAGTACTTC.

The chain has TRBV28 and TRBJ2-7; 7 bases match TRBD2. The V gene end was trimmed by 8 bases and the J gene end by 2 bases; junction bases not matched to a gene: 12. CDR1 and CDR2 (germline): MDHEN, SYDVKM. The CDR3 is 15 residues long. CDR3 amino acids: CASLSREGRAYEQYF. The CDR3 DNA sequence: TGTGCCAGCCTCAGCAGGGAGGGGCGCGCCTACGAGCAGTACTTC.

The V and J genes are TRBV11-2 and TRBJ2-7; 12 nucleotides agree with TRBD1. The CDR3 is 15 residues long. The germline V gene has CDR1 SGHAT and CDR2 FQNNGV. V lost 3 bases and J lost 5; bases outside the gene matches: 5. CDR3 coding DNA: TGTGCCAGCAGCTTGGGACAGGGGGCTTGGGACGAGCAGTACTTC. Its translation: CASSLGQGAWDEQYF.

This clone occurred once. The rearrangement joins TRBV11-2 to TRBJ2-2, with D uncertain. The CDR3 totals 13 residues. In germline, CDR1 is SGHAT, CDR2 FQNNGV. Deletions cut 6 bases from V and 5 bases from J, with 10 bases between. CDR3 coding DNA: TGTGCCAGCAGGGCGATGGAGACCGGGGAGCTGTTTTTT. Translation: CASRAMETGELFF.

This chain uses TRBV7-2 with TRBJ2-3; possibly TRBD2 for D (6 bases). V was shortened by 5 bases and J by 9 bases, with 15 bases between the two germline ends. From germline, CDR1 is SGHTA and CDR2 FQGNSA. The CDR3 loop spans 13 amino acids. The CDR3 region has the DNA TGTGCCAGCAGCCCGACTAGGTCGGGAACGCAGTATTTT. Amino acids: CASSPTRSGTQYF.

This chain connects TRBV11-2 to TRBJ1-5; D gene unclear. Germline V gene data show CDR1 as SGHAT and CDR2 as FQNNGV. The V and J ends lost 1 base and 2 bases respectively, with 6 bases between them. The CDR3 totals 14 residues. The CDR3 reads CASSLGTGNQPQHF. CDR3 nucleotides: TGTGCCAGCAGCTTAGGCACAGGCAATCAGCCCCAGCATTTT.

This clone has only a few counts. V gene TRBV6-4 combines with J gene TRBJ2-1, with D maybe TRBD2 (5 bases). V lost 2 bases and J 4 bases, leaving 12 bases between the germline ends. Germline assignment: CDR1 MRHNA and CDR2 SNTAGT. The CDR3 has 15 amino acids. The CDR3 here is CASSDGTGRYNEQFF. CDR3 DNA sequence: TGTGCCAGCAGTGACGGAACGGGAAGGTACAATGAGCAGTTCTTC.

The V gene is TRBV6-4, the J gene TRBJ1-4, with 7 positions matching TRBD1. J gave up 7 bases and V 7 bases, and 9 bases lay outside the gene matches. This CDR3 contains 14 residues. Germline CDR1 MRHNA, CDR2 SNTAGT. CDR3 amino acids: CASTLTGQGEKLFF. In nucleotides, the CDR3 is TGTGCCAGCACTCTGACAGGGCAGGGTGAAAAACTGTTTTTT.

The rearrangement links TRBV6-1 to TRBJ2-7; possibly TRBD2 for D (6 bases). CDR1 MNHNS and CDR2 SASEGT come from the germline V gene. V was pared by 3 bases and J by 3 bases, with 15 bases between. The CDR3 covers 15 residues. The CDR3 loop reads CASSETGTPFYEQYF. DNA for the CDR3: TGTGCCAGCAGTGAGACCGGGACTCCCTTCTACGAGCAGTACTTC.

V usage is TRBV7-2 and J usage is TRBJ1-4; the D gene is possibly TRBD1 (5 bases). Trimming left V 4 bases short and J 0 bases short, with 9 bases between. Germline V lookup: CDR1 SGHTA, CDR2 FQGNSA. This CDR3 has 15 amino acids. The CDR3, as DNA: TGTGCCAGCAGCTCCGGACACTCAACTAATGAAAAACTGTTTTTT. Its translation is CASSSGHSTNEKLFF.

The V gene is TRBV28, the J gene TRBJ1-1, with unresolved D. Germline CDR1 and CDR2: MDHEN and SYDVKM. This CDR3 has 16 amino acids. Trimming cost V 5 bases and J 7 bases, with 23 bases left between them. As DNA, the CDR3 is TGTGCCAGCAGTCCCCTTTGGCGGGATTTTTCGGATGAAGCTTTCTTT. It encodes CASSPLWRDFSDEAFF.

J is TRBJ2-5 and V is TRBV7-9; TRBD2 matches at 16 bases. Germline trimming cut 5 bases from V and 11 bases from J; bases unmatched to any gene: 8. The CDR3 is 15 amino acids. In germline, CDR1 is SEHNR, CDR2 FQNEAQ (reference sequence). DNA for the CDR3: TGTGCCAGCAGCCCGGGACTAGCGGGAGGGCCCCAGCAGTACTTC. Its protein product is CASSPGLAGGPQQYF.

Of note for this clone: The likely explanation is a read error, given a far larger clone one base away. DNA of the CDR3: TGTGCCAGCAGTGGAGGGGGGGGAGTGGGAGGTACCGGGGAGCTGTTTTTT. Its translation: CASSGGGGVGGTGELFF. V gene TRBV6-1 combines with J gene TRBJ2-2; D is perhaps TRBD2 (7 bases). The CDR3 length is 17 residues. The V end lost 4 bases, the J end lost 5 bases, and 20 bases lay between the germline ends. CDR1 and CDR2 from the germline V gene are MNHNS and SASEGT.

This clone was detected only once. Other DNA sequences in this sample translate to the same CDR3. This chain uses TRBV18 with TRBJ2-7; the D gene is possibly TRBD2 (6 bases). The V end lost 6 bases, the J end lost 2 bases, and 14 bases lay between the germline ends. Germline lookup yields CDR1 KGHSH and CDR2 LQKENI. The CDR3 is 14 residues long. The DNA of the CDR3 is TGTGCCAGCTCCCCCCCCGCGGGGACCTACGAGCAGTACTTC. It is translated as CASSPPAGTYEQYF.